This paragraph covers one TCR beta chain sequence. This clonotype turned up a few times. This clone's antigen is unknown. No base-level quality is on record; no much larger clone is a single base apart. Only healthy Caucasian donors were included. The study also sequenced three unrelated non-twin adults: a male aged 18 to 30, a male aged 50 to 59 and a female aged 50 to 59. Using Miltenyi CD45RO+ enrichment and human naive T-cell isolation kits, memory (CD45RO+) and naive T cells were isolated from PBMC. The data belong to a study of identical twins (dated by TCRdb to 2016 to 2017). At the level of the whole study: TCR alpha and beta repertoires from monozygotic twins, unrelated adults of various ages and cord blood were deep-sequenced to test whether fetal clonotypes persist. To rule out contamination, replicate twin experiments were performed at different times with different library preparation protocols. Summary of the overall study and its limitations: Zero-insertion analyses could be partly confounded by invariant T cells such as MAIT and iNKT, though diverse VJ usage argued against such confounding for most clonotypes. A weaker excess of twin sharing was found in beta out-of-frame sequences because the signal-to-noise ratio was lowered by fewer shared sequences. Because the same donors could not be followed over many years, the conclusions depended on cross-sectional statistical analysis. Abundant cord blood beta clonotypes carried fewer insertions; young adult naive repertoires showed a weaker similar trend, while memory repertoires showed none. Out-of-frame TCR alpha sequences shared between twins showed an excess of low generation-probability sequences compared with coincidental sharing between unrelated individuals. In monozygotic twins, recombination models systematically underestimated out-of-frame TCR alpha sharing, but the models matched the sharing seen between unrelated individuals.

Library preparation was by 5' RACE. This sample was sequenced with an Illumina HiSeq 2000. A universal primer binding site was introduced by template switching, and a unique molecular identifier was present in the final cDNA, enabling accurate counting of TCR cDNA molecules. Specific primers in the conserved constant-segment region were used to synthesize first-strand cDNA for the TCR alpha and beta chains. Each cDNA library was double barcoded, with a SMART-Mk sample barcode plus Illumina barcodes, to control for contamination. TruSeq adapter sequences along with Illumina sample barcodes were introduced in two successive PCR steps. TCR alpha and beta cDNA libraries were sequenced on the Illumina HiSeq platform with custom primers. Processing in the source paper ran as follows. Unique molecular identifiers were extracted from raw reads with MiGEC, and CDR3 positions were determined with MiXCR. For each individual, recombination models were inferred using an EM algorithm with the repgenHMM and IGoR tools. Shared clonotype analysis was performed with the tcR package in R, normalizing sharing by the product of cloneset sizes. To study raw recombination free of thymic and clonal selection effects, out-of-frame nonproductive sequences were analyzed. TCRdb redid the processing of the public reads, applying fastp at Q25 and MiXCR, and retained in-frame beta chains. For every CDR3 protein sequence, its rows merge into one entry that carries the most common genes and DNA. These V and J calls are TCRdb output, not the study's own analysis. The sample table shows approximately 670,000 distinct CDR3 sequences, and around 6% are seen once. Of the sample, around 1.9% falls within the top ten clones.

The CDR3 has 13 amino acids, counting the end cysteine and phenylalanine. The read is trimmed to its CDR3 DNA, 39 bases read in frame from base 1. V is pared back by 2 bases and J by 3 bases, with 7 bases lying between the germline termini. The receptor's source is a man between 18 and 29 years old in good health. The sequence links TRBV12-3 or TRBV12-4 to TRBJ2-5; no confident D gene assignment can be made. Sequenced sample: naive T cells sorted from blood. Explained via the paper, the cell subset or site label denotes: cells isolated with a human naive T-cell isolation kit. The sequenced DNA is TGTGCCAGCAGTTTATTGGCAGAAGAGACCCAGTACTTC. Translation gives CASSLLAEETQYF.